These 23 T cell receptor beta chains came from one sample sequenced in a study of T cells after yellow fever vaccination. In TCRdb, the 5' RACE reads were re-called with MiXCR into one record per CDR3 protein. The profile shows 78,000 or so distinct CDR3 sequences, around 7% of them singletons. This specimen was CD8+ T cells sorted from PBMCs, taken roughly 10 days after the first yellow fever vaccination. These receptors were collected from a man younger than 35 who received the YFV17D yellow fever vaccine.

The chain couples TRBV5-4 to TRBJ2-7; maybe TRBD2 (6 bases). Trimming removed 0 bases from V and 1 base from J, with 11 bases in between. Germline V lookup: CDR1 SGHNT, CDR2 YYREEE (reference sequence). There are 15 residues in the CDR3. CDR3 sequence: CASSLDGGRSYEQYV. The CDR3 bases are TGTGCCAGCAGCTTGGACGGAGGGAGATCCTACGAGCAGTACGTC.

This clonotype was picked up many times. The chain has TRBV27 and TRBJ1-1, with 10 bases matching TRBD1. The germline V gene has CDR1 MNHEY and CDR2 SMNVEV (reference sequence). There are 14 residues in the CDR3. V dropped 7 bases and J dropped 10; count of bases not matched to a gene: 12. The CDR3 sequence is CASTRQGALGGAFF. CDR3 DNA sequence: TGTGCCAGCACGCGACAGGGGGCCCTAGGTGGAGCTTTCTTT.

In this sample, this clonotype turned up a few times. The chain links TRBV11-2 to TRBJ2-1; 8 bases are a match to TRBD2. Germline V gene lookup returns CDR1 SGHAT and CDR2 FQNNGV. V gave up 1 base and J gave up 8 bases; unmatched junction bases: 7. This CDR3 is built from 15 residues. The CDR3 bases are TGTGCCAGCAGCTTAGCCCCCTCACTAGCGGATGAGCAGTTCTTC. It translates to CASSLAPSLADEQFF.

This chain joins TRBV5-1 and TRBJ1-4, with D unclear. This CDR3 comprises 14 residues. V was cut by 5 bases and J by 3 bases, with 11 bases left in between. Germline V gene sequence: CDR1 SGHRS, CDR2 YFSETQ. The CDR3 DNA reads TGCGCCAGCAGACCTGCAGGTTCTAATGAAAAACTGTTTTTT. This gives the protein CASRPAGSNEKLFF.

This clonotype was counted many times. V gene TRBV10-3 combines with J gene TRBJ1-2; no reliable D call. V was clipped by 0 bases and J by 4 bases, with 15 bases between them. The CDR3 loop spans 16 amino acids. Germline V gene lookup returns CDR1 ENHRY and CDR2 SYGVKD. The CDR3 reads CAISESPLSPSYGYTF. CDR3 nucleotides: TGTGCCATCAGTGAGTCGCCTCTATCCCCTAGCTATGGCTACACCTTC.

Comments on this clonotype: Sequence at one end of the junction differs from germline and may be a read error. CDR3 residues: CASSLAAWDEQYF. CDR3 nucleotides: TGTGCCAGCAGCCTAGCGGCCTGGGACGAGCAGTACTTC. The chain employs TRBV7-9 and TRBJ2-7; 7 positions match TRBD2. The V gene's germline CDR1 is SEHNR and CDR2 FQNEAQ (reference sequence). This CDR3 is built from 13 residues.

This clonotype was recorded at least ten times. This chain connects TRBV11-2 to TRBJ1-5, with TRBD1 as a possible D gene (5 bases). The CDR3 is made up of 15 amino acids. The ends were cut back, 2 bases at V and 2 bases at J, with 10 bases in the middle. Per the germline V gene, CDR1 is SGHAT and CDR2 is FQNNGV. CDR3 loop: CASSLSSRGNQPQHF. CDR3 nucleotide sequence: TGTGCCAGCAGCTTATCGTCCAGGGGCAATCAGCCCCAGCATTTT.

This clonotype was recorded many times. V and J are TRBV6-2 or TRBV6-3 and TRBJ2-3; 7 positions agree with TRBD1. Germline CDR1 MNHEY, CDR2 SVGEGT. The CDR3 runs to 20 residues. The V and J ends lost 2 bases and 0 bases, in that order; junction bases with no gene match: 17. Here the CDR3 DNA reads TGTGCCAGCAGTTACCGACACTCCTCTAGACAGGGCCTTAGCACAGATACGCAGTATTTT. Its translation: CASSYRHSSRQGLSTDTQYF.

This clonotype was detected only a few times. The genes are TRBV4-1 and TRBJ1-2, with D perhaps TRBD1 (6 bases). Trimming left V 1 base short and J 4 bases short, with 13 bases between. Germline-derived CDR1 and CDR2 are MGHRA and YSYEKL. The CDR3 extends over 15 amino acids. In nucleotides, the CDR3 is TGCGCCAGCAGCCAAGTTGGAGGGGGACCCTATGGCTACACCTTC. Translation gives CASSQVGGGPYGYTF.

The chain is built from TRBV11-2 and TRBJ2-7, with 9 bases identical to TRBD1. With V trimmed by 5 bases and J by 4 bases, 6 bases remained unmatched. The CDR3 runs 14 residues. Looked up from germline, CDR1 is SGHAT and CDR2 is FQNNGV. DNA of the CDR3: TGTGCCAGCAGCACGGGACAGGGCACTTACGAGCAGTACGTC. Its protein product is CASSTGQGTYEQYV.

There are many counts of this clonotype. The chain is built from TRBV20-1 and TRBJ2-7; no clear D gene. The germline CDR1 and CDR2 sequences are DFQATT and SNEGSKA (reference sequence). The CDR3 totals 14 residues. Trimming removed 0 bases from V and 2 bases from J, with 11 bases in between. The CDR3 spells CSARDLFGPYEQYF. Written as DNA, the CDR3 is TGCAGTGCTAGAGATCTCTTTGGGCCCTACGAGCAGTACTTC.

The gene calls are TRBV5-4 and TRBJ2-5; D perhaps matches TRBD2 (6 bases). The CDR3 covers 13 residues. CDR1 and CDR2 (germline): SGHNT, YYREEE (reference sequence). Between the trimmed V and J ends, which lost 4 bases and 3 bases, there was a span of 10 bases. CDR3 in amino acids: CASSRGLEETQYF. DNA for the CDR3: TGTGCCAGCAGCCGGGGACTGGAAGAGACCCAGTACTTC.

There are many counts of this clonotype. The chain links TRBV7-6 to TRBJ2-3, with 10 bases that match TRBD2. Trimming at V came to 4 bases and at J to 3 bases, leaving 1 base not matched to a gene. Germline V gives CDR1 SGHVS, CDR2 FNYEAQ. The CDR3 is 14 residues long. CDR3 protein: CASSSLAGTDTQYF. The CDR3 nucleotides are TGTGCCAGCAGCTCACTAGCGGGAACAGATACGCAGTATTTT.

This clonotype was recorded many times. The rearrangement uses TRBV4-3 and TRBJ2-3; D is unclear. Looked up from germline, CDR1 is LGHNA and CDR2 is YSLEER. There are 17 residues in the CDR3. Trimming removed 0 bases from V and 0 bases from J, with 13 bases in between. DNA for the CDR3: TGCGCCAGCAGCCAAGAAGTTCGATCCCATAGCACAGATACGCAGTATTTT. Residues: CASSQEVRSHSTDTQYF.

V and J are TRBV20-1 and TRBJ2-5; 12 positions match TRBD2. V was clipped by 6 bases and J by 2 bases; unmatched bases: 13. CDR3 length: 17 residues. Germline assignment: CDR1 DFQATT and CDR2 SNEGSKA (reference sequence). Here the CDR3 reads CSAGGRTSGELQETQYF. CDR3 DNA sequence: TGCAGTGCCGGGGGTAGGACTAGCGGGGAATTACAAGAGACCCAGTACTTC.

This clonotype was seen a handful of times. The CDR3 here is CASSQTTGARAEAFF. Here the CDR3 DNA reads TGTGCCAGCAGCCAGACGACAGGGGCTAGGGCTGAAGCTTTCTTT. The chain has TRBV7-9 and TRBJ1-1, with 8 bases lining up with TRBD1. Germline assignment: CDR1 SEHNR and CDR2 FQNEAQ (reference sequence). Trimming at V came to 5 bases and at J to 6 bases, leaving 11 bases not matched to a gene. CDR3 length: 15 residues. Filled out from reference TRBV7-9 and TRBJ1-1, the complete variable domain reads DTGVSQNPRHKITKRGQNVTFRCDPISEHNRLYWYRQTLGQGPEFLTYFQNEAQLEKSRLLSDRFSAERPKGSFSTLEIQRTEQGDSAMYLCASSQTTGARAEAFFGQGTRLTVV.

This rearrangement joins TRBV4-1 to TRBJ1-4, with D possibly TRBD1 on 5 matching bases. The CDR3 length is 16 residues. Germline-derived CDR1 and CDR2 are MGHRA and YSYEKL. V was clipped by 4 bases and J by 0 bases, with 12 bases between them. CDR3 sequence: CASSPKGTPTNEKLFF. The CDR3 region has the DNA TGCGCCAGCAGCCCCAAAGGGACCCCAACTAATGAAAAACTGTTTTTT.

This clonotype was seen a handful of times. In DNA form, the CDR3 reads TGTGCCAGCAGAGAGGGAAACACCATATATTTT. The encoded protein is CASREGNTIYF. The genes are TRBV6-5 and TRBJ1-3; D is ambiguous. This CDR3 region has 11 residues. Germline CDR1 MNHEY, CDR2 SVGAGI. V lost 6 bases to trimming and J lost 4 bases, with 4 bases between them.

This clonotype was detected ten times or more. The chain uses TRBV27 and TRBJ2-3; TRBD1 matches at 7 bases. Trimming at V came to 2 bases and at J to 4 bases, leaving 3 bases not matched to a gene. The CDR3 spans 14 residues. Germline-derived CDR1 and CDR2 are MNHEY and SMNVEV (reference sequence). The CDR3 DNA sequence: TGTGCCAGCAGTTTAGGAACAGGGGCAGATACGCAGTATTTT. This translates into CASSLGTGADTQYF.

The chain links TRBV12-3 or TRBV12-4 to TRBJ1-5; possible D gene TRBD1, 5 bases. V was pared by 10 bases and J by 6 bases, with 19 bases between. There are 14 residues in the CDR3. The CDR3 DNA follows: TGTGCCACCGCCTGGGGCAATCCTTTTCAGCCCCAGCATTTT. This translates into CATAWGNPFQPQHF.

The CDR3 here is CASSEAAGSSGDSTDTQYF. CDR3 sequence (DNA): TGTGCCAGCAGTGAAGCGGCCGGGAGTAGCGGGGATAGCACAGATACGCAGTATTTT. This chain connects TRBV2 to TRBJ2-3; 8 nucleotides agree with TRBD2. The CDR3 consists of 19 residues. Germline CDR1 reads SNHLY; CDR2 reads FYNNEI. J gave up 0 bases and V 0 bases, and 11 bases lay outside the gene matches.

This clonotype showed up just a few times. CDR3 bases: TGTGCCATCAGTGAGGGAAACGAGCAGTACTTC. It specifies CAISEGNEQYF. The V and J genes are TRBV10-3 and TRBJ2-7; D remains ambiguous. This CDR3 has 11 residues. The germline gives CDR1 ENHRY, CDR2 SYGVKD. V lost 2 bases to trimming and J lost 5 bases, with 4 bases between them.

In this sample, this clonotype turned up a few times. The genes are TRBV27 and TRBJ2-1; 10 bases align to TRBD2. CDR1 is MNHEY and CDR2 is SMNVEV in the germline V gene (reference sequence). The J segment lost 10 bases and the V segment lost 3 bases, leaving 3 bases of the junction unmatched. The CDR3 covers 13 residues. The CDR3: CASSFSGGPEQFF. The CDR3 nucleotides are TGTGCCAGCAGTTTTAGCGGGGGGCCCGAGCAGTTCTTC.